These 21 T cell receptor beta chains were all obtained from the same sample, sequenced in a study of OX40 agonist ivuxolimab in advanced cancers. Profiling relied on immunoSEQ multiplex PCR, and the TCRdb table lists in-frame clones only, not all of them. The table lists 30,000 or so clones, roughly 80% of them singletons. Sequencing was performed on CD4+ or CD8+ T cells sorted from blood, taken in a trial of the OX40 agonist ivuxolimab. All receptors derive from an adult with an advanced solid tumor such as melanoma, head and neck, liver or kidney cancer.

This sequence joins TRBV19 and TRBJ2-3; maybe TRBD2 (5 bases). With 2 bases removed from V and 0 bases from J, the gap between germline ends came to 9 bases. Germline CDR1 LNHDA, CDR2 SQIVND (reference sequence). The CDR3 is 15 residues long. The CDR3 protein is CASSISDYSTDTQYF. In DNA form, the CDR3 reads TGTGCCAGTAGTATATCAGACTACAGCACAGATACGCAGTATTTT. Variable domain in full (rest from reference TRBV19 and TRBJ2-3): DGGITQSPKYLFRKEGQNVTLSCEQNLNHDAMYWYRQDPGQGLRLIYYSQIVNDFQKGDIAEGYSVSREKKESFPLTVTSAQKNPTAFYLCASSISDYSTDTQYFGPGTRLTVL.

This sequence joins TRBV5-8 and TRBJ2-3; D is unresolved. V lost 1 base and J lost 0, with 12 bases in between. This CDR3 has 16 residues. Per the germline V gene, CDR1 is SGHTS and CDR2 is YDEGEE. CDR3 loop: CASSLSQVSSTDTQYF. The CDR3 DNA follows: TGTGCCAGCAGCTTGTCGCAGGTATCCAGCACAGATACGCAGTATTTT.

Here the CDR3 reads CASSLVSGTGRSYEQYF. DNA of the CDR3: TGTGCCAGCAGCTTAGTTTCCGGGACAGGGCGCTCCTACGAGCAGTACTTC. The rearrangement joins TRBV11-2 to TRBJ2-7, with TRBD1 matching 9 bases. J gave up 0 bases and V 1 base, and 7 bases lay outside the gene matches. This CDR3 spans 17 amino acids. Germline V gene sequence: CDR1 SGHAT, CDR2 FQNNGV.

This CDR3 is CASSDSSDTGELFF. In DNA form, the CDR3 reads TGTGCCAGCAGTGACAGTAGCGACACCGGGGAGCTGTTTTTT. This chain uses TRBV6-4 with TRBJ2-2, with D maybe TRBD2 (5 bases). This CDR3 spans 14 amino acids. Trimming stripped 2 bases from V and 3 bases from J, with 7 bases between. Germline-derived CDR1 and CDR2 are MRHNA and SNTAGT.

J is TRBJ2-1 and V is TRBV29-1; D unclear. Germline loops: CDR1 SQVTM, CDR2 ANQGSEA. This CDR3 is 12 amino acids long. V lost 4 bases and J 7 bases, leaving 11 bases between the germline ends. CDR3 amino acids: CSVVTEKNEQFF. CDR3 coding DNA: TGCAGCGTTGTTACAGAGAAAAATGAGCAGTTCTTC.

The gene calls are TRBV19 and TRBJ2-7; 10 positions agree with TRBD2. V trimming: 8 bases; J trimming: 4 bases; junction bases outside the gene matches: 5. From germline, CDR1 is LNHDA and CDR2 SQIVND (reference sequence). The CDR3 is 13 amino acids. The CDR3 sequence is CASSTSGMYEQYF. The DNA of the CDR3 is TGTGCCAGTTCAACTAGCGGGATGTACGAGCAGTACTTC. Full variable domain (missing parts from reference TRBV19 and TRBJ2-7): DGGITQSPKYLFRKEGQNVTLSCEQNLNHDAMYWYRQDPGQGLRLIYYSQIVNDFQKGDIAEGYSVSREKKESFPLTVTSAQKNPTAFYLCASSTSGMYEQYFGPGTRLTVT.

V and J are TRBV28 and TRBJ1-1, with a tentative D call TRBD1 (6 bases). Germline values: CDR1 MDHEN, CDR2 SYDVKM. V lost 3 bases and J 5 bases, leaving 10 bases between the germline ends. This CDR3 region has 13 residues. The CDR3 protein is CASSFRDTTEAFF. The DNA for the CDR3 is TGTGCCAGCAGTTTTCGGGACACGACTGAAGCTTTCTTT.

The chain joins TRBV28 to TRBJ2-1, with 9 bases aligning to TRBD1. CDR3 size: 15 residues. V was clipped by 2 bases and J by 9 bases; unmatched bases: 8. Per germline, CDR1 MDHEN and CDR2 SYDVKM. In DNA form, the CDR3 reads TGTGCCAGCAGTTTAGGTCGACAGGGGGGACTTGAGCAGTTCTTC. As protein: CASSLGRQGGLEQFF.

The rearrangement links TRBV20-1 to TRBJ1-2; D is uncertain. The CDR3 consists of 11 residues. Per the germline V gene, CDR1 is DFQATT and CDR2 is SNEGSKA (reference sequence). Trimming stripped 2 bases from V and 6 bases from J, with 7 bases between. In nucleotides, the CDR3 is TGCAGTGCTAGAAACGAAAATGGCTACACCTTC. It codes for CSARNENGYTF.

The J gene is TRBJ2-1, the V gene TRBV9; D gene ambiguous. CDR3 length: 15 amino acids. CDR1 is SGDLS and CDR2 is YYNGEE in the germline V gene. V dropped 0 bases and J dropped 10 bases, with 17 bases sitting between them. CDR3 region: CASSVAQKSPGEQFF. For the CDR3, the DNA is TGTGCCAGCAGCGTAGCCCAAAAAAGTCCTGGGGAGCAGTTCTTC.

V gene TRBV14 combines with J gene TRBJ1-4; D remains unclear. The CDR3 is 15 residues long. V dropped 1 base and J dropped 3 bases, with 9 bases sitting between them. Germline CDR1 reads SGHDN; CDR2 reads FVKESK. CDR3: CASSQARSANEKLFF. The CDR3, as DNA: TGTGCCAGCAGCCAAGCAAGGTCGGCTAATGAAAAACTGTTTTTT.

The V gene is TRBV11-2, the J gene TRBJ2-1; 14 nucleotides agree with TRBD2. The trim removed 5 bases at V and 0 bases at J, leaving 6 bases unmatched. Germline V gives CDR1 SGHAT, CDR2 FQNNGV. The CDR3 has 18 residues. The CDR3 region has the DNA TGTGCCAGCAGCCAGGGACTAGCGGGGGCTAGCTCCTACAATGAGCAGTTCTTC. It encodes CASSQGLAGASSYNEQFF. Based on the CDR3 plus reference TRBV11-2 and TRBJ2-1, the full variable domain is EAGVAQSPRYKIIEKRQSVAFWCNPISGHATLYWYQQILGQGPKLLIQFQNNGVVDDSQLPKDRFSAERLKGVDSTLKIQPAKLEDSAVYLCASSQGLAGASSYNEQFFGPGTRLTVL.

This chain links TRBV27 with TRBJ2-1, with D uncertain. Per the germline V gene, CDR1 is MNHEY and CDR2 is SMNVEV (reference sequence). V was clipped by 4 bases and J by 0 bases, with 10 bases between them. This CDR3 is built from 15 residues. This chain's CDR3 is CASSSLRSSYNEQFF. DNA of the CDR3: TGTGCCAGCAGTTCCCTCAGGAGCTCCTACAATGAGCAGTTCTTC.

In this sample, this clone turned up once. The chain recombines TRBV9 with TRBJ2-2, with D tentatively TRBD2 (6 bases). The CDR3 length is 18 residues. Looked up from germline, CDR1 is SGDLS and CDR2 is YYNGEE. V shed 4 bases and J shed 0 bases, with 19 bases lying between them. The CDR3 DNA is TGTGCCAGCAGCCTTCGGGACTCAATCATCGCGAACACCGGGGAGCTGTTTTTT. Translating gives CASSLRDSIIANTGELFF.

CDR3 amino acids: CATSRVPAHSPLHF. The CDR3 DNA reads as TGTGCCACCAGCAGAGTACCCGCCCATTCACCCCTCCACTTT. V usage is TRBV15 and J usage is TRBJ1-6; D is uncertain. CDR1 LNHNV and CDR2 YYDKDF come from the germline V gene (reference sequence). Trimming stripped 1 base from V and 8 bases from J, with 9 bases between. CDR3 length: 14 residues.

The rearrangement uses TRBV27 and TRBJ1-1; D ambiguous. V lost 3 bases, J lost 1 base, and 6 bases lay in between. The germline V gene has CDR1 MNHEY and CDR2 SMNVEV (reference sequence). The CDR3 consists of 13 residues. CDR3 amino acids: CASSFFQNTEAFF. CDR3 in DNA: TGTGCCAGCAGTTTTTTTCAGAACACTGAAGCTTTCTTT.

This chain joins TRBV27 and TRBJ2-5; D not resolved. V gave up 4 bases and J gave up 1 base, with 13 bases separating them. Germline values: CDR1 MNHEY, CDR2 SMNVEV (reference sequence). The CDR3 extends over 15 amino acids. This chain's CDR3 is CASSSPGTRQETQYF. CDR3 nucleotides: TGTGCCAGCAGTTCTCCAGGAACCCGCCAAGAGACCCAGTACTTC.

This chain connects TRBV7-9 to TRBJ1-5; D uncertain. Between the trimmed V and J ends, which lost 5 bases and 4 bases, there was a span of 12 bases. Germline lookup yields CDR1 SEHNR and CDR2 FQNEAQ (reference sequence). There are 14 residues in the CDR3. Written as DNA, the CDR3 is TGTGCCAGCAGCCTTTCGGCAAGTAATCAGCCCCAGCATTTT. The encoded protein is CASSLSASNQPQHF.

This chain connects TRBV7-9 to TRBJ2-1, with 9 bases fitting TRBD2. The V gene end was trimmed by 4 bases and the J gene end by 9 bases; junction bases not matched to a gene: 16. From germline, CDR1 is SEHNR and CDR2 FQNEAQ (reference sequence). The length of the CDR3 is 17 residues. DNA for the CDR3: TGTGCCAGCAGCTACGGAGGGACTAGCTTCCCCGTCGGTGAGCAGTTCTTC. This codes for CASSYGGTSFPVGEQFF.

DNA for the CDR3: TGTGCCAGCAGTTCTACCGTAGGACAGGGGTTCAATGAGCAGTTCTTC. Translating gives CASSSTVGQGFNEQFF. The gene calls are TRBV7-9 and TRBJ2-1, with 9 nucleotides matching TRBD1. The V gene end was trimmed by 6 bases and the J gene end by 6 bases; junction bases not matched to a gene: 12. The CDR3 is 16 residues long. Germline assignment: CDR1 SEHNR and CDR2 FQNEAQ (reference sequence).

V gene TRBV19 combines with J gene TRBJ2-7, with D perhaps TRBD1 (7 bases). This CDR3 comprises 15 residues. Germline values: CDR1 LNHDA, CDR2 SQIVND (reference sequence). V dropped 3 bases and J dropped 0 bases, with 12 bases sitting between them. The CDR3 DNA reads TGTGCCAGTAGTATGGGTCAGGGGGGCTCCTACGAGCAGTACTTC. Residues: CASSMGQGGSYEQYF.